A single sample is the source of the 21 T cell receptor beta chains below, sequenced in a study of blood T cell repertoires in COVID-19. Method: immunoSEQ multiplex PCR; TCRdb's copy keeps in-frame clones and lacks some. The sample includes 150,000 or so clones, more than 65% of them seen just once. Sequenced sample: peripheral blood. These receptors all stem from a woman between 55 and 75 years old with COVID-19, enrolled during active disease.

This clone has only a few counts. The chain has TRBV18 and TRBJ2-5; tentative D call: TRBD2 (6 bases). Germline V gives CDR1 KGHSH, CDR2 LQKENI. The length of the CDR3 is 18 residues. The V and J ends lost 0 bases and 5 bases respectively, with 22 bases between them. In nucleotides, the CDR3 is TGTGCCAGCTCACCACCGAAGGTGGGGAGGCCAAGTTTGGAGACCCAGTACTTC. Amino acid sequence: CASSPPKVGRPSLETQYF.

Only a few counts were recorded for this clone. The chain recombines TRBV11-2 with TRBJ2-7, with D maybe TRBD2 (6 bases). Germline V gene sequence: CDR1 SGHAT, CDR2 FQNNGV. The CDR3 covers 14 residues. Trimming pared 0 bases from V and 5 bases from J, leaving 11 bases between. CDR3 protein: CASSLDRRGNEQYV. The CDR3 DNA reads as TGTGCCAGCAGCTTAGATCGGCGGGGAAACGAGCAGTACGTC.

The J gene is TRBJ2-7, the V gene TRBV2; D might be TRBD1 (5 bases). The ends were cut back, 2 bases at V and 0 bases at J, with 11 bases in the middle. The CDR3 sequence is 15 residues long. CDR1 and CDR2 (germline): SNHLY, FYNNEI. The CDR3 coding sequence is TGTGCCAGCAGTGAAAGGGGCCTTAGCTCCTACGAGCAGTACGTC. Its protein product is CASSERGLSSYEQYV.

The chain links TRBV6-4 to TRBJ1-5, with TRBD1 as a possible D gene (5 bases). The germline V and J ends were trimmed by 7 bases and 7 bases, with 26 bases remaining between them. The CDR3 has 17 residues. The germline V gene has CDR1 MRHNA and CDR2 SNTAGT. This CDR3 is CASIPPEGFGKGQPQHF. The CDR3 DNA is TGTGCCAGCATCCCCCCGGAGGGGTTTGGGAAGGGACAGCCCCAGCATTTT.

In this sample, this clone turned up many times. The chain uses TRBV20-1 and TRBJ1-1; the D is unclear. The CDR3 is 11 amino acids. Germline-derived CDR1 and CDR2 are DFQATT and SNEGSKA (reference sequence). Trimming removed 0 bases at V and 4 bases at J, with 3 bases between. The CDR3 DNA sequence: TGCAGTGCTAGAGAGGCCACTGAAGCTTTCTTT. This translates into CSAREATEAFF.

V and J are TRBV7-9 and TRBJ2-1; 9 bases are a match to TRBD2. The germline V gene encodes CDR1 SEHNR and CDR2 FQNEAQ (reference sequence). The ends lost 2 bases at V and 8 bases at J; junction bases unmatched: 13. This CDR3 spans 17 amino acids. The CDR3 is CASSLFASGTFRHEQFF. The CDR3 DNA follows: TGTGCCAGCAGCTTATTCGCTAGCGGGACCTTCCGCCATGAGCAGTTCTTC.

The J gene is TRBJ2-2, the V gene TRBV29-1; TRBD2 matches 12 bases. CDR1 is SQVTM, CDR2 ANQGSEA, per germline. The CDR3 is made up of 15 amino acids. With 2 bases clipped from V and 6 bases from J, the junction kept 4 bases outside the gene matches. The CDR3 loop is CSVEPLAGGSGELFF. CDR3 nucleotides: TGCAGCGTTGAACCGCTAGCGGGGGGGTCCGGGGAGCTGTTTTTT.

This clone was picked up one time. The V gene is TRBV5-1, the J gene TRBJ1-2; D might be TRBD1 (6 bases). This CDR3 has 14 residues. Germline V gives CDR1 SGHRS, CDR2 YFSETQ. Trimming took off 0 bases at V and 2 bases at J, with 8 bases between the two ends. CDR3: CASSLGTENYGYTF. CDR3 nucleotides: TGCGCCAGCAGCTTGGGGACAGAAAACTATGGCTACACCTTC.

The chain couples TRBV18 to TRBJ1-6; 9 bases fit TRBD1. V trimming: 5 bases; J trimming: 5 bases; junction bases outside the gene matches: 4. The CDR3 spans 15 residues. Germline lookup yields CDR1 KGHSH and CDR2 LQKENI. The CDR3 reads CASSSRQGDNSPLHF. CDR3 sequence (DNA): TGTGCCAGCTCATCCAGACAGGGGGATAATTCACCCCTCCACTTT.

The chain joins TRBV19 to TRBJ2-7; 7 bases line up with TRBD2. Germline CDR1 is LNHDA and CDR2 is SQIVND (reference sequence). The CDR3 consists of 14 residues. V was clipped by 6 bases and J by 3 bases; unmatched bases: 8. The CDR3 protein is CASSLLATSYEQYF. For the CDR3, the DNA is TGTGCCAGTAGCCTACTAGCGACCAGCTACGAGCAGTACTTC.

The rearrangement uses TRBV24-1 and TRBJ1-4, with D hard to call. CDR3 length equals 13 residues. Germline CDR1 is KGHDR and CDR2 is SFDVKD. With 10 bases removed from V and 0 bases from J, the gap between germline ends came to 8 bases. CDR3 nucleotides: TGTGCCACTCAGTCCACAACTAATGAAAAACTGTTTTTT. Amino acid sequence: CATQSTTNEKLFF.

Worth noting for this clone: Possible read error: a much larger clone is one base away. The chain recombines TRBV6-5 with TRBJ2-1, with 13 bases aligning to TRBD2. J was trimmed by 4 bases and V by 4 bases; bases with no gene match: 4. Looked up from germline, CDR1 is MNHEY and CDR2 is SVGAGI. CDR3 size: 16 residues. The DNA for the CDR3 is TGTGCCAGCAGTTCCCGGACTAGCGGGAGATACAATGAGCAGTTCTTC. It is translated as CASSSRTSGRYNEQFF.

The V call is TRBV7-9, the J call TRBJ1-1; D may be TRBD1 (5 bases). CDR3 length equals 16 residues. Germline values: CDR1 SEHNR, CDR2 FQNEAQ (reference sequence). V shed 8 bases and J shed 1 base, with 20 bases lying between them. In nucleotides, the CDR3 is TGTGCCAGCTCCGCCCGTCCGGGGGATGAGAACACTGAAGCTTTCTTT. Protein sequence: CASSARPGDENTEAFF.

The chain joins TRBV27 to TRBJ1-6; unclear D gene. The CDR3 is made up of 16 amino acids. CDR1 and CDR2 (germline): MNHEY, SMNVEV (reference sequence). The V and J ends lost 5 bases and 6 bases respectively, with 17 bases between them. The CDR3 sequence is CASSVSSWQINSPLHF. CDR3 nucleotide sequence: TGTGCCAGCAGTGTCTCCTCGTGGCAGATTAATTCACCCCTCCACTTT.

The J gene is TRBJ2-3, the V gene TRBV6-2 or TRBV6-3; weak D call: TRBD2 (6 bases). Trimming cost V 1 base and J 0 bases, with 8 bases left between them. Germline CDR1 and CDR2: MNHEY and SVGEGT. The CDR3 sequence is 15 residues long. CDR3 DNA sequence: TGTGCCAGCAGTTACTTGAGCGGGAGCACAGATACGCAGTATTTT. Translating gives CASSYLSGSTDTQYF.

J is TRBJ1-3 and V is TRBV7-8; D ambiguous. V was shortened by 3 bases and J by 2 bases, with 8 bases between the two germline ends. Germline V gene lookup returns CDR1 SGHVS and CDR2 FQNEAQ. This CDR3 has 14 amino acids. CDR3 bases: TGTGCCAGCAGCTTCGAGAGGGCTGGAAACACCATATATTTT. It yields the protein CASSFERAGNTIYF.

This sequence joins TRBV28 and TRBJ1-2; D is unclear. Trimming left V 7 bases short and J 2 bases short, with 17 bases between. Germline-derived CDR1 and CDR2 are MDHEN and SYDVKM. CDR3 length equals 15 residues. CDR3 bases: TGTGCCAGCACCCTCCACGGGGAAGCCAACTATGGCTACACCTTC. Translation gives CASTLHGEANYGYTF.

This clone was seen repeatedly, ten times or more. The chain recombines TRBV5-8 with TRBJ2-5; weak D call: TRBD2 (5 bases). Trimming removed 6 bases at V and 3 bases at J, with 12 bases between. This CDR3 contains 13 residues. Germline lookup yields CDR1 SGHTS and CDR2 YDEGEE. CDR3 sequence reads: CASTPRGKETQYF. CDR3 coding DNA: TGTGCCAGCACCCCACGGGGTAAAGAGACCCAGTACTTC.

The chain links TRBV15 to TRBJ2-3; D is unclear. The CDR3 extends over 14 amino acids. Germline V gene sequence: CDR1 LNHNV, CDR2 YYDKDF (reference sequence). Trimming took off 1 base at V and 5 bases at J, with 10 bases between the two ends. DNA of the CDR3: TGTGCCACCAGCAGAGGTTTAGCTGGAGATACGCAGTATTTT. Residues: CATSRGLAGDTQYF.

This rearrangement joins TRBV10-3 to TRBJ2-2; 10 positions agree with TRBD1. The CDR3 has 17 amino acids. V trimming: 5 bases; J trimming: 6 bases; junction bases outside the gene matches: 12. Germline V lookup: CDR1 ENHRY, CDR2 SYGVKD. In nucleotides, the CDR3 is TGTGCCATCAGTAAAAGGAAGGGGACAGGGGAGTCCGGGGAGCTGTTTTTT. It yields the protein CAISKRKGTGESGELFF.

The chain carries TRBV5-1 and TRBJ1-1, with D unclear. Germline CDR1 and CDR2: SGHRS and YFSETQ. The CDR3 length is 15 residues. V was clipped by 1 base and J by 0 bases, with 10 bases between them. In DNA, the CDR3 is TGCGCCAGCAGCTTGAGCGGCATTTTGAACACTGAAGCTTTCTTT. It codes for CASSLSGILNTEAFF.